Each of the 25 T cell receptor beta chains below was sequenced from the same sample in a study of cytomegalovirus exposure and HLA in healthy donors (dated by TCRdb to about 2017). Library creation used the immunoSEQ multiplex PCR assay. For the multiplex PCR, a mixture combining 60 forward primers for TCR Vbeta segments and 13 reverse primers for TCR Jbeta segments was used. TCRdb took this table from immuneACCESS and kept in-frame rearrangements with V and J called. Such tables lack part of the clones; where checked against another copy, unresolved V genes explain under half of the gap, and the rest is unexplained. For this sample, the table gives about 130,000 clones. Jointly, the top ten make up 1.5% to 2.5% of the sample. The sequenced sample was PBMCs. The receptors shown here come from an older woman in good health and CMV-seronegative.

CDR3 protein: CASRERPELYEQYF. The CDR3 nucleotides are TGCGCCAGCAGGGAGCGGCCAGAGTTGTACGAGCAGTACTTC. The V gene is TRBV5-1, the J gene TRBJ2-7, with D possibly being TRBD2 (5 bases). The CDR3 runs to 14 residues. Germline CDR1 reads SGHRS; CDR2 reads YFSETQ. The ends were cut back, 5 bases at V and 4 bases at J, with 16 bases in the middle.

The CDR3 reads CASSWELGGYTF. The CDR3 DNA sequence: TGTGCCAGCAGCTGGGAGTTGGGTGGCTACACCTTC. The chain employs TRBV2 and TRBJ1-2; D unclear. The CDR3 covers 12 residues. CDR1 and CDR2 from the germline V gene are SNHLY and FYNNEI. V lost 6 bases and J lost 7, with 12 bases in between. Complete variable domain (other parts from reference TRBV2 and TRBJ1-2): EPEVTQTPSHQVTQMGQEVILRCVPISNHLYFYWYRQILGQKVEFLVSFYNNEISEKSEIFDDQFSVERPDGSNFTLKIRSTKLEDSAMYFCASSWELGGYTFGSGTRLTVV.

The chain joins TRBV5-1 to TRBJ2-5; 9 nucleotides line up with TRBD1. The end of the DNA fits TRBJ2-7 better, so the J call may be wrong. CDR1 SGHRS and CDR2 YFSETQ come from the germline V gene. This CDR3 spans 15 amino acids. The CDR3 DNA is TGCGCCAGCAGCGAACCAGGACAGGGGCGATACGAGCAGTACTTC. It yields the protein CASSEPGQGRYEQYF.

Details on this clone: This same CDR3 is encoded by further DNA sequences in the sample. The chain has TRBV5-8 and TRBJ1-6; perhaps TRBD1 as D (6 bases). The CDR3 runs 16 residues. The germline CDR1 and CDR2 sequences are SGHTS and YDEGEE. V lost 1 base to trimming and J lost 6 bases, with 14 bases between them. The CDR3 reads CASSLFPGEGNSPLHF. The DNA for the CDR3 is TGTGCCAGCAGCTTGTTTCCAGGGGAAGGTAATTCACCCCTCCACTTT.

This rearrangement joins TRBV21-1 to TRBJ2-7; TRBD2, the D gene given by the table, was not confirmed from the DNA. TRBV21-1 is a listed pseudogene. CDR3 length: 16 residues. CDR3 sequence (DNA): TGTGCCAGCAGCAACCAGAAGACTAGCGGCACCTACGAGCAGTACTTC. Protein sequence: CASSNQKTSGTYEQYF.

This chain connects TRBV7-9 to TRBJ2-7, with 9 bases fitting TRBD2. This CDR3 has 15 residues. CDR1 is SEHNR, CDR2 FQNEAQ, per germline (reference sequence). The V and J ends lost 6 bases and 3 bases, in that order; junction bases with no gene match: 9. The CDR3 DNA reads TGTGCCAGCAGTCTAGCGGGACTCCAAGGCTACGAGCAGTACTTC. This sequence encodes CASSLAGLQGYEQYF.

J is TRBJ2-3 and V is TRBV6-1, with 9 nucleotides matching TRBD2. There are 13 residues in the CDR3. CDR1 and CDR2 from the germline V gene are MNHNS and SASEGT. Losses at the gene ends were 10 bases for V and 3 bases for J; bases not matched to a gene: 5. In nucleotides, the CDR3 is TGTGCCATTACGCGGGAGGGGACAGATACGCAGTATTTT. As protein: CAITREGTDTQYF.

The DNA for the CDR3 is TGCGCCAGCAGCCAAGAAGGGTACAGGGACAATGAGCAGTTCTTC. It is translated as CASSQEGYRDNEQFF. J is TRBJ2-1 and V is TRBV4-1; D might be TRBD1 (6 bases). This CDR3 comprises 15 residues. The germline V gene has CDR1 MGHRA and CDR2 YSYEKL. V lost 0 bases, J lost 5 bases, and 11 bases lay in between.

V and J are TRBV19 and TRBJ2-5, with 14 bases identical to TRBD2. Unmatched junction bases numbered 2, after V lost 4 bases and J lost 4 bases. The CDR3 loop spans 15 amino acids. Germline lookup yields CDR1 LNHDA and CDR2 SQIVND (reference sequence). CDR3 nucleotides: TGTGCCAGTAGTAAGACTAGCGGGGGGGCAGAGACCCAGTACTTC. It encodes CASSKTSGGAETQYF.

V gene TRBV6-5 combines with J gene TRBJ1-2; 7 nucleotides match TRBD1. In germline, CDR1 is MNHEY, CDR2 SVGAGI. V shed 5 bases, J shed 4 bases, and the junction held 7 bases outside the gene matches. The CDR3 has 14 amino acids. CDR3 in DNA: TGTGCCAGCAGTAGACAGGGATCGGCCTATGGCTACACCTTC. It translates to CASSRQGSAYGYTF.

The chain links TRBV5-1 to TRBJ1-1; D unresolved. Germline V gives CDR1 SGHRS, CDR2 YFSETQ. The CDR3 length is 15 residues. Trimming stripped 0 bases from V and 5 bases from J, with 14 bases between. CDR3 DNA: TGCGCCAGCAGCTTGGTTACAGCGGGGAGTACTGAAGCTTTCTTT. This codes for CASSLVTAGSTEAFF.

The rearrangement joins TRBV6-4 to TRBJ2-2, with D possibly TRBD2 on 5 matching bases. The V end was cut by 3 bases, the J end by 2 bases, with 10 bases between. The CDR3 runs 15 residues. Germline assignment: CDR1 MRHNA and CDR2 SNTAGT. The CDR3 spells CASSESDLNTGELFF. In DNA form, the CDR3 reads TGTGCCAGCAGTGAGTCGGACTTAAACACCGGGGAGCTGTTTTTT.

The genes are TRBV2 and TRBJ2-7, with TRBD2 as a possible D gene (8 bases). The V end was cut by 4 bases, the J end by 3 bases, with 28 bases between. Germline CDR1 SNHLY, CDR2 FYNNEI. The CDR3 is 19 residues long. The CDR3 sequence is CASSAGGAGRVAGIYEQYF. CDR3 nucleotide sequence: TGTGCCAGCAGTGCAGGGGGTGCAGGGAGGGTAGCGGGGATCTACGAGCAGTACTTC.

The V and J genes are TRBV5-6 and TRBJ2-3; the match to TRBD2 covers 8 bases. V trimming: 3 bases; J trimming: 7 bases; junction bases outside the gene matches: 13. The germline gives CDR1 SGHDT, CDR2 YYEEEE. The length of the CDR3 is 16 residues. The CDR3 here is CASSSKWVTSVNTQYF. CDR3 DNA sequence: TGTGCCAGCAGCTCCAAATGGGTGACTAGCGTAAATACGCAGTATTTT.

The chain uses TRBV6-5 and TRBJ1-4, with 8 bases fitting TRBD1. The CDR3 covers 14 residues. V lost 4 bases and J lost 8; bases outside the gene matches: 6. Germline CDR1 MNHEY, CDR2 SVGAGI. CDR3 region: CASSSGTGGEKLFF. The CDR3 nucleotides are TGTGCCAGCAGTTCCGGGACAGGAGGGGAAAAACTGTTTTTT.

This rearrangement joins TRBV29-1 to TRBJ1-1; D is undetermined. This CDR3 contains 8 residues. The germline V gene has CDR1 SQVTM and CDR2 ANQGSEA. Trimming left V 6 bases short and J 8 bases short, with 4 bases between. CDR3 amino acids: CSVEEAFF. The CDR3, as DNA: TGCAGCGTCGAGGAAGCTTTCTTT.

The gene calls are TRBV25-1 and TRBJ2-5; 11 positions match TRBD1. The J call may be incorrect, as the DNA end agrees better with TRBJ2-7. Germline CDR1 reads MGHDK; CDR2 reads SYGVNS. The CDR3 covers 15 residues. DNA of the CDR3: TGTGCCAGCAGTGGATTGGGGACAGGGGGGAACGAGCAGTACTTC. Translation: CASSGLGTGGNEQYF.

The J gene is TRBJ2-1, the V gene TRBV9; TRBD2 matches at 10 bases. CDR1 SGDLS and CDR2 YYNGEE come from the germline V gene. J was trimmed by 2 bases and V by 2 bases; bases with no gene match: 4. The CDR3 totals 16 residues. The CDR3 loop reads CASSVRAGGPYNEQFF. The CDR3 region has the DNA TGTGCCAGCAGCGTGAGAGCGGGGGGGCCCTACAATGAGCAGTTCTTC. The variable domain in full, completed from reference TRBV9 and TRBJ2-1, reads DSGVTQTPKHLITATGQRVTLRCSPRSGDLSVYWYQQSLDQGLQFLIQYYNGEERAKGNILERFSAQQFPDLHSELNLSSLELGDSALYFCASSVRAGGPYNEQFFGPGTRLTVL.

The chain has TRBV6-5 and TRBJ2-7, with D perhaps TRBD1 (5 bases). The CDR3 has 12 amino acids. Germline V gives CDR1 MNHEY, CDR2 SVGAGI. V was shortened by 6 bases and J by 2 bases, with 8 bases between the two germline ends. The CDR3 loop is CASRAGPYEQYF. In nucleotides, the CDR3 is TGTGCCAGCAGGGCAGGGCCCTACGAGCAGTACTTC.

V is TRBV28 and J is TRBJ2-2; 12 nucleotides line up with TRBD2. Germline values: CDR1 MDHEN, CDR2 SYDVKM. V was clipped by 5 bases and J by 5 bases; unmatched bases: 9. This CDR3 is built from 17 residues. In DNA form, the CDR3 reads TGTGCCAGCAGTCCCCCGGGACTAGCGGGCGTGACCGGGGAGCTGTTTTTT. Amino acids: CASSPPGLAGVTGELFF.

The chain links TRBV28 to TRBJ1-1; D unresolved. V shed 10 bases and J shed 1 base, with 10 bases lying between them. The CDR3 is 12 residues long. CDR1 MDHEN and CDR2 SYDVKM come from the germline V gene. The CDR3, as DNA: TGTGCCACTACCTTGAGGAACACTGAAGCTTTCTTT. Its protein is CATTLRNTEAFF.

This chain joins TRBV7-3 and TRBJ2-5, with D maybe TRBD2 (6 bases). The CDR3 extends over 13 amino acids. V gave up 5 bases and J gave up 2 bases, with 9 bases separating them. In germline, CDR1 is SGHTA, CDR2 FQGTGA. The CDR3 loop reads CASSGSGQETQYF. As DNA, the CDR3 is TGTGCCAGCAGCGGGAGCGGGCAAGAGACCCAGTACTTC.

The chain uses TRBV7-2 and TRBJ1-5, with 10 bases aligning to TRBD1. The CDR3 is 16 amino acids. Germline values: CDR1 SGHTA, CDR2 FQGNSA. J gave up 6 bases and V 5 bases, and 10 bases lay outside the gene matches. The CDR3 DNA follows: TGTGCCAGCAGCCCCCTCGGGACAGGGGTAGTTCAGCCCCAGCATTTT. This gives the protein CASSPLGTGVVQPQHF. The whole variable domain, filled in from reference TRBV7-2 and TRBJ1-5, reads GAGVSQSPSNKVTEKGKDVELRCDPISGHTALYWYRQSLGQGLEFLIYFQGNSAPDKSGLPSDRFSAERTGGSVSTLTIQRTQQEDSAVYLCASSPLGTGVVQPQHFGDGTRLSIL.

A word on this clone: Other DNA sequences in the same sample also yield this CDR3. V gene TRBV19 combines with J gene TRBJ2-5; a weak D match, TRBD2 (7 bases). Trimming took 3 bases from V and 5 from J, leaving 13 bases between them. There are 14 residues in the CDR3. Germline V gene data show CDR1 as LNHDA and CDR2 as SQIVND (reference sequence). CDR3 protein: CASSIGGAGETQYF. The CDR3 coding sequence is TGTGCCAGTAGTATTGGGGGGGCGGGGGAGACCCAGTACTTC.

V and J are TRBV6-1 and TRBJ2-1; D is ambiguous. The germline V and J ends were trimmed by 8 bases and 0 bases, with 11 bases remaining between them. Germline CDR1 and CDR2: MNHNS and SASEGT. CDR3 length equals 14 residues. The CDR3 DNA is TGTGCCAGCCGTACTGAGCTCTCCTACAATGAGCAGTTCTTC. Translation: CASRTELSYNEQFF.